Listed below are T cell receptor beta chains from one sample, sequenced in a study of cytomegalovirus exposure and HLA in healthy donors. Profiling relied on immunoSEQ multiplex PCR, and the TCRdb table lists in-frame clones only, not all of them. The sample yields about 140,000 clones, roughly 76% seen once. The sequenced sample consisted of PBMCs. These receptors were collected from a human donor in good health. The CDR3 runs from the conserved cysteine through the conserved F or W. The order of the fields is clone size, D gene, J gene, V gene, CDR3 DNA, CDR3 protein. A D gene is named only where the DNA matches it firmly. Only some rows state a clone size, as once, few, many or a class for expanded clones.

size: NA; D: NA; J: TRBJ2-2; V: TRBV5-1; DNA: TGCGCCAGCAACGTTGGACTAACTAACACCGGGGAGCTGTTTTTT; CDR3: CASNVGLTNTGELFF
size: NA; D: NA; J: TRBJ2-4; V: TRBV19; DNA: TGTGCCAGTAGTATACAGGGGCTTGGAAACATTCAGTACTTC; CDR3: CASSIQGLGNIQYF
size: NA; D: TRBD2; J: TRBJ2-2; V: TRBV7-3; DNA: TGTGCCAGCAGCTTAACTGCGCGGGGGGACACCGGGGAGCTGTTTTTT; CDR3: CASSLTARGDTGELFF
size: NA; D: TRBD2; J: TRBJ2-1; V: TRBV4-1; DNA: TGCGCCAGCAGCCCTCCCAGCGGGGGCTACAATGAGCAGTTCTTC; CDR3: CASSPPSGGYNEQFF
size: few; D: NA; J: TRBJ2-3; V: TRBV28; DNA: TGTGCCAGCAGTTCCCCCCTAGACGAAGATACGCAGTATTTT; CDR3: CASSSPLDEDTQYF
size: NA; D: NA; J: TRBJ2-5; V: TRBV19; DNA: TGTGCCAGTAGTCCGACCCCTCTGAGGGACTTCCTGTACCAAGAGACCCAGTACTTC; CDR3: CASSPTPLRDFLYQETQYF
size: NA; D: NA; J: TRBJ1-2; V: TRBV6-1; DNA: TGTGCCAGCAGTTCGCTCCTTATGGCCGCTGGCTACACCTTC; CDR3: CASSSLLMAAGYTF
size: NA; D: NA; J: TRBJ1-2; V: TRBV28; DNA: TGTGCCAGCACTGGACAGTTTGGCTACACCTTC; CDR3: CASTGQFGYTF
size: NA; D: NA; J: TRBJ2-5; V: TRBV2; DNA: TGTGCCAGCAGGGGGGCCAGGGAGACCCAGTACTTC; CDR3: CASRGARETQYF
size: NA; D: TRBD2; J: TRBJ2-7; V: TRBV11-2; DNA: TGTGCCAGCAGCCGGGGACTAGCGGGAGACGAGCAGTACTTC; CDR3: CASSRGLAGDEQYF
size: NA; D: NA; J: TRBJ1-1; V: TRBV7-3; DNA: TGTGCCAGCAGCTTATCCTCCAGGGGCGGCACTGAAGCTTTCTTT; CDR3: CASSLSSRGGTEAFF
size: NA; D: TRBD2; J: TRBJ2-5; V: TRBV25-1; DNA: TGTGCCAGCAGAGATACTAGCGGGTCGAACTTGGGTGAGACCCAGTACTTC; CDR3: CASRDTSGSNLGETQYF
size: NA; D: NA; J: TRBJ1-5; V: TRBV18; DNA: TGTGCCAGCTCACCGACAGGTAGGAATCAGCCCCAGCATTTT; CDR3: CASSPTGRNQPQHF
size: NA; D: NA; J: TRBJ2-7; V: TRBV6-1; DNA: TGTGCCAGCAGTGAAGGGGGGGGCAACTCCTACGAGCAGTACTTC; CDR3: CASSEGGGNSYEQYF
size: NA; D: NA; J: TRBJ1-5; V: TRBV27; DNA: TGTGCCAGCAGCACAGGGTACCAGCCCCAGCATTTT; CDR3: CASSTGYQPQHF
size: NA; D: TRBD2; J: TRBJ2-1; V: TRBV7-9; DNA: TGTGCCAGCAGCTTAGAAGCGGGGGCCTACAATGAGCAGTTCTTC; CDR3: CASSLEAGAYNEQFF
size: NA; D: TRBD1; J: TRBJ1-2; V: TRBV6-5; DNA: TGTGCCAGCAGTTACCAAGGGACAGGGGTGTTCTATGGCTACACCTTC; CDR3: CASSYQGTGVFYGYTF
size: once; D: NA; J: TRBJ2-1; V: TRBV11-3; DNA: TGTGCCAGCGGAGGGGAGTCGGCCTACAATGAGCAGTTCTTC; CDR3: CASGGESAYNEQFF
size: NA; D: TRBD1; J: TRBJ1-4; V: TRBV11-2; DNA: TGTGCCAGCAGCTTAGCAGGACAGGGGGAAGTAAAACTGTTTTTT; CDR3: CASSLAGQGEVKLFF
size: NA; D: NA; J: TRBJ2-5; V: TRBV27; DNA: TGTGCCAGCAGCCAACAACCGATAGGGGAAGAGACCCAGTACTTC; CDR3: CASSQQPIGEETQYF
size: NA; D: NA; J: TRBJ2-5; V: TRBV4-1; DNA: TGCGCCAGCAGCCAAGCGACTACACAAGAGACCCAGTACTTC; CDR3: CASSQATTQETQYF
size: few; D: NA; J: TRBJ2-1; V: TRBV7-9; DNA: TGTGCCAGCAGCTTCGGGACACCAAATGAGCAGTTCTTC; CDR3: CASSFGTPNEQFF
size: NA; D: NA; J: TRBJ1-1; V: TRBV7-3; DNA: TGTGCCAGCAGGCGACAGAGGAACACTGAAGCTTTCTTT; CDR3: CASRRQRNTEAFF
size: few; D: NA; J: TRBJ2-2; V: TRBV5-4; DNA: TGTGCCAGCAGCTCAACGCCGGGACTCGTCAAGACCGGGGAGCTGTTTTTT; CDR3: CASSSTPGLVKTGELFF
size: NA; D: NA; J: TRBJ1-1; V: TRBV10-3; DNA: TGTGCCATCAGTGAGTCGGTACAGAAGAACACTGAAGCTTTCTTT; CDR3: CAISESVQKNTEAFF
size: NA; D: NA; J: TRBJ1-1; V: TRBV18; DNA: TGTGCCAGCTCACCAATCTTGGAGTCTGAAGCTTTCTTT; CDR3: CASSPILESEAFF
size: NA; D: NA; J: TRBJ2-7; V: TRBV29-1; DNA: TGCAGCGTTGGTGAGGGATCCTACGAGCAGTACTTC; CDR3: CSVGEGSYEQYF
size: NA; D: NA; J: TRBJ1-2; V: TRBV2; DNA: TGTGCCAGCAGTCCCAGGGGAAGTGGCTACACCTTC; CDR3: CASSPRGSGYTF
size: NA; D: TRBD2; J: TRBJ2-3; V: TRBV5-1; DNA: TGCGCCAGCAGCACCCAGCGGGGGACACCCCATGAAGGCACAGATACGCAGTATTTT; CDR3: CASSTQRGTPHEGTDTQYF